These 10 T cell receptor beta chains were sequenced from one sample in a study of blood T cell repertoires in COVID-19. TCRdb's table, derived via immunoSEQ multiplex PCR, lists solely in-frame clones and lacks some. The sample has roughly 300,000 clones; more than 70% are singletons. The sample comprised peripheral blood. These receptors originate from a woman between 45 and 60 years old who had recovered from COVID-19.

The CDR3 protein is CASSSSGGVTDTQYF. In nucleotides, the CDR3 is TGTGCCAGCAGCTCAAGCGGGGGGGTAACAGATACGCAGTATTTT. The J gene is TRBJ2-3, the V gene TRBV5-4; 10 positions agree with TRBD2. After removal of 3 bases from V and 3 bases from J, the junction contained 4 bases not matched to a gene. Germline loops: CDR1 SGHNT, CDR2 YYREEE (reference sequence). This CDR3 is 15 amino acids long.

The chain links TRBV4-3 to TRBJ1-6; D is perhaps TRBD1 (5 bases). This CDR3 has 14 residues. V was shortened by 1 base and J by 8 bases, with 9 bases between the two germline ends. Germline V CDR1 and CDR2: LGHNA, YSLEER. The CDR3 spells CASSQAIRDSPLHF. DNA for the CDR3: TGCGCCAGCAGCCAAGCCATCAGGGATTCACCCCTCCACTTT.

The rearrangement links TRBV18 to TRBJ1-5; D is ambiguous. With 3 bases removed from V and 0 bases from J, the gap between germline ends came to 9 bases. This CDR3 is built from 15 residues. Germline CDR1 and CDR2: KGHSH and LQKENI. The CDR3 nucleotides read TGTGCCAGCTCACCGGCAATGTCTAGCAATCAGCCCCAGCATTTT. This encodes CASSPAMSSNQPQHF.

The chain couples TRBV10-3 to TRBJ2-3; 11 bases are shared with TRBD2. The CDR3 has 18 amino acids. Germline CDR1 is ENHRY and CDR2 is SYGVKD. With 7 bases clipped from V and 0 bases from J, the junction kept 12 bases outside the gene matches. The CDR3 sequence is CAITGASGRIPSTDTQYF. CDR3 nucleotide sequence: TGTGCCATCACGGGGGCTAGCGGGAGGATACCTAGCACAGATACGCAGTATTTT.

The chain carries TRBV4-3 and TRBJ2-2; the D is unclear. Trimming shortened V by 3 bases and J by 4 bases, and 15 bases separated the two germline ends. Germline loops: CDR1 LGHNA, CDR2 YSLEER. The CDR3 is 16 amino acids. The CDR3 DNA reads as TGCGCCAGCAGCCAGAGGTATCCCCCAGCCACCGGGGAGCTGTTTTTT. It translates to CASSQRYPPATGELFF.

This rearrangement joins TRBV5-1 to TRBJ2-5, with 11 bases lining up with TRBD2. Germline loops: CDR1 SGHRS, CDR2 YFSETQ. The CDR3 runs 15 residues. The V gene end was trimmed by 5 bases and the J gene end by 5 bases; junction bases not matched to a gene: 8. The CDR3 region has the DNA TGCGCCAGCAGGCTAGCGGGGGGCCGGTCGGAGACCCAGTACTTC. As protein: CASRLAGGRSETQYF.

This sequence joins TRBV28 and TRBJ2-7; 7 nucleotides line up with TRBD1. V was clipped by 4 bases and J by 0 bases; unmatched bases: 9. The CDR3 sequence is 16 residues long. Germline V gene data show CDR1 as MDHEN and CDR2 as SYDVKM. The CDR3 here is CASSSPGQRSSYEQYF. CDR3 bases: TGTGCCAGCAGTTCTCCGGGACAGAGGAGCTCCTACGAGCAGTACTTC.

J is TRBJ1-1 and V is TRBV11-2, with a weak D call TRBD1 (6 bases). Germline V CDR1 and CDR2: SGHAT, FQNNGV. Trimming took 7 bases from V and 8 from J, leaving 11 bases between them. The CDR3 runs to 11 residues. Written as DNA, the CDR3 is TGTGCCAGCATCGTCAGGGGAGAAGCTTTCTTT. The encoded protein is CASIVRGEAFF.

This clone showed up just once. J is TRBJ1-6 and V is TRBV28, with TRBD1 matching over 7 bases. The CDR3 runs 14 residues. The V segment lost 7 bases and the J segment 9 bases; nucleotides outside the gene matches: 9. The germline CDR1 and CDR2 sequences are MDHEN and SYDVKM. The CDR3 loop is CASTLGGGFSPLHF. CDR3 DNA sequence: TGTGCCAGCACCTTAGGAGGGGGCTTTTCACCCCTCCACTTT.

The chain combines TRBV2 with TRBJ2-7, with TRBD2 identical over 9 bases. The CDR3 covers 16 residues. V dropped 8 bases and J dropped 0; count of bases not matched to a gene: 11. Germline V lookup: CDR1 SNHLY, CDR2 FYNNEI. The CDR3 spells CASRRREGASSYEQYF. CDR3 in DNA: TGTGCCAGCCGCCGGCGGGAGGGGGCAAGCTCCTACGAGCAGTACTTC.